A single T cell receptor (beta chain) is shown here with its context. No antigen is known for it. Within one base of it there is no much larger clone, and no base qualities were kept. TCRbeta CDR3 regions were amplified from genomic DNA using the immunoSEQ Assay, a bias-controlled multiplex PCR. The authors processed their data as follows. The number of nucleated cells in each sample was estimated by amplification of reference gene primers within the assay. Sequence reads were collapsed and filtered to measure the absolute abundance of every unique TCRbeta CDR3 rearrangement. For each sample, productive Simpson clonality was calculated as the square root of Simpson's diversity index across productive rearrangements. TCRdb stores this immuneACCESS table with in-frame sequences only. Part of the clones is absent; in the studies checked, under half of the shortfall reflects unresolved V genes, and no reason is known for the rest. D and trimming come from the DNA, and the V and J calls and clone size come from that table. This sample holds about 400,000 clones; approximately 88% were observed only once. Around 1.2% of the sample goes to the ten largest clones.

These data belong to a study of blood T cell repertoires in COVID-19 (dated by TCRdb to the early 2020s). With regard to the full study: Samples covering the acute and convalescent phases of COVID-19 were provided by collaborators in the United States, Italy and Spain. The prospective study material was composed of cDNA or gDNA derived from T cells, B-cell-depleted T cells, or PBMCs. The dataset comprised deeply sampled blood TCRbeta repertoires from subjects exposed to, actively infected with, or recovered from COVID-19. A freely available public database, intended as a resource for researchers studying the immune response to SARS-CoV-2, is where the repertoires were released. Samples were obtained from the ongoing ImmuneRACE study (first 160 participants) and from 1,200 or so subjects provided by 6 global collaborators. A de-identified subject ID, COVID-19 status, age in years and sex were almost always included in the sample metadata. Where available, HLA class I and class II types were obtained from metadata supplied by the sample provider rather than from assay-based typing.

The CDR3 measures 13 amino acids from cysteine to phenylalanine. Of the read, only the CDR3 DNA is kept; its 39 bases are in frame from base 1. The junction carries 8 bases between V and J, which are trimmed by 8 bases and 0 bases respectively. Per the germline V gene, MDHEN is the CDR1 and SYDVKM is the CDR2. The collaborating institutions used their own protocols to collect whole blood in K2EDTA tubes. For TCRbeta analysis, collaborators shipped samples as frozen whole blood, isolated PBMCs, or DNA extracted from either of those sample types. The study at large found these results: How much clinical and demographic metadata was included differed by source and by participant, and the metadata was provided uncurated.

The chain couples TRBV28 to TRBJ1-5; no D gene call is confident. The sample was peripheral blood. The sequence came from a man aged 35 to 55 with acute or convalescent COVID-19. The DNA reads as follows: TGTGCCAGCTTAGCTTATAGCAATCAGCCCCAGCATTTT. Its protein product is CASLAYSNQPQHF.